The entry that follows covers one T cell receptor beta chain sequence. Its antigen remains unidentified. Germline V gene lookup returns CDR1 MNHEY and CDR2 SVGAGI. The CDR3 spans 12 residues. The ends were cut back, 8 bases at V and 3 bases at J, with 10 bases in the middle. These data belong to a study of OX40 agonist ivuxolimab in advanced cancers. The overall study: Ivuxolimab was administered intravenously to patients at 0.01 to 10 mg/kg every 2 weeks. Subjects had a mean age of roughly 60 years, with a range of 23 to 79; around 80% were male. The study, taken as a whole, reports: Those patients achieving a partial response at 0.1-3.0 mg/kg showed among the lowest clonal expansion. Antigen specificity of clonally expanded peripheral T cells was not established.

Repertoires were generated with immunoSEQ multiplex PCR, while TCRdb's copy carries only in-frame clones and drops some. Of tens of thousands of clones listed, about 74% were seen once; the top ten hold around 18%. This clonotype was obtained from an adult with an advanced solid tumor such as melanoma, head and neck, liver or kidney cancer. This chain links TRBV6-5 with TRBJ2-5, with D perhaps matching TRBD1 (5 bases). The specimen was CD4+ or CD8+ T cells sorted from blood, collected in a trial of the OX40 agonist ivuxolimab. This CDR3 is CASGRAEETQYF. For the CDR3, the DNA is TGTGCCAGCGGCAGGGCGGAAGAGACCCAGTACTTC.